These 6 T cell receptor beta chains originate from one sample sequenced in a study of cytomegalovirus exposure and HLA in healthy donors. Use of 60 Vbeta and 13 Jbeta primers characterized the PCR. Clones were sequenced by immunoSEQ multiplex PCR, and TCRdb holds only the in-frame ones, with some missing. The sample carries fewer than 350,000 clones, approximately 90% recorded once. Sample: PBMCs. These TCRs come from a woman under 30 in good health and CMV-seronegative.

The chain carries TRBV4-1 and TRBJ2-5; TRBD1 might be the D (6 bases). The germline gives CDR1 MGHRA, CDR2 YSYEKL. V was shortened by 2 bases and J by 5 bases, with 15 bases between the two germline ends. There are 15 residues in the CDR3. The CDR3 bases are TGCGCCAGCAGCCAACTCCCAGGGGCTCACGAGACCCAGTACTTC. It translates to CASSQLPGAHETQYF.

The V call is TRBV5-4, the J call TRBJ2-2, with D possibly being TRBD2 (5 bases). The CDR3 consists of 16 residues. Deletions cut 0 bases from V and 7 bases from J, with 16 bases between. Germline lookup yields CDR1 SGHNT and CDR2 YYREEE (reference sequence). The CDR3 protein is CASSLVRPGGIGELFF. In nucleotides, the CDR3 is TGTGCCAGCAGCTTGGTCCGACCCGGAGGCATCGGGGAGCTGTTTTTT.

This clone has just one count. This sequence joins TRBV7-6 and TRBJ1-3, with a tentative D call TRBD1 (6 bases). The V end was cut by 5 bases, the J end by 3 bases, with 11 bases between. Germline lookup yields CDR1 SGHVS and CDR2 FNYEAQ. This CDR3 region has 14 residues. In DNA form, the CDR3 reads TGTGCCAGCAGCGCCGACAGGATTGGAAACACCATATATTTT. It encodes CASSADRIGNTIYF.

This chain connects TRBV12-5 to TRBJ2-2; 8 nucleotides line up with TRBD1. Germline assignment: CDR1 LGHNT and CDR2 FRNRAP. This CDR3 is built from 16 residues. The J segment lost 0 bases and the V segment lost 6 bases, leaving 6 bases of the junction unmatched. CDR3 region: CASGTGVSANTGELFF. For the CDR3, the DNA is TGTGCTAGTGGGACAGGGGTAAGCGCGAACACCGGGGAGCTGTTTTTT. The variable domain in full, with the rest retrieved from reference TRBV12-5 and TRBJ2-2, is DARVTQTPRHKVTEMGQEVTMRCQPILGHNTVFWYRQTMMQGLELLAYFRNRAPLDDSGMPKDRFSAEMPDATLATLKIQPSEPRDSAVYFCASGTGVSANTGELFFGEGSRLTVL.

The gene calls are TRBV19 and TRBJ1-1; D uncertain. The length of the CDR3 is 14 residues. Trimming left V 6 bases short and J 3 bases short, with 14 bases between. Germline-derived CDR1 and CDR2 are LNHDA and SQIVND (reference sequence). The CDR3 DNA reads as TGTGCCAGTAGGTCGCGGGTAGCCGACACTGAAGCTTTCTTT. Protein: CASRSRVADTEAFF.

This clone was seen only once. V and J are TRBV4-2 and TRBJ1-5; possibly TRBD1 for D (5 bases). The CDR3 sequence is 15 residues long. Trimming took 4 bases from V and 6 from J, leaving 16 bases between them. The germline gives CDR1 LGHNA, CDR2 YNFKEQ. The CDR3 sequence is CASSLLGGEPQPQHF. The CDR3 nucleotides read TGTGCCAGCAGCCTTTTGGGGGGGGAGCCTCAGCCCCAGCATTTT.